This is a list of T cell receptor beta chains from one sample in a study of T cell responses to AZD1222 COVID-19 vaccine. Repertoires were generated with immunoSEQ multiplex PCR, while TCRdb's copy carries only in-frame clones and drops some. The sample includes 100,000 to 150,000 clones, 90% of them seen just once. The source was peripheral blood, collected on day 0 of AZD1222 vaccination. These receptor sequences come from an adult in good health. CDR3s include the opening cysteine and the closing phenylalanine or tryptophan. Fields, in order: clone size, V gene, J gene, D gene, CDR3 protein. The D gene is left open where the match is weak. The listing skips clone size in some rows; elsewhere it reads once, few, many or a size class.

abundance: .; v_gene: TRBV28; j_gene: TRBJ1-2; d_gene: TRBD1; CDR3aa: CASSLGDRGRGYTF
abundance: .; v_gene: TRBV29-1; j_gene: TRBJ2-5; d_gene: TRBD2; CDR3aa: CSVLGEAGGSQETQYF
abundance: once; v_gene: TRBV7-9; j_gene: TRBJ1-3; d_gene: .; CDR3aa: CASSFFREPSGNTIYF
abundance: .; v_gene: TRBV6-5; j_gene: TRBJ1-1; d_gene: .; CDR3aa: CASSYRPTGNTEAFF
abundance: once; v_gene: TRBV19; j_gene: TRBJ2-1; d_gene: TRBD1; CDR3aa: CASSTPEDRGFRFF
abundance: once; v_gene: TRBV6-5; j_gene: TRBJ2-1; d_gene: .; CDR3aa: CASILASRYNEQFF
abundance: .; v_gene: TRBV4-1; j_gene: TRBJ2-1; d_gene: TRBD2; CDR3aa: CASSQEGTSGIDEQFF
abundance: .; v_gene: TRBV7-9; j_gene: TRBJ1-2; d_gene: TRBD1; CDR3aa: CASSPDRAGVHGYTF
abundance: .; v_gene: TRBV14; j_gene: TRBJ1-1; d_gene: .; CDR3aa: CASSQGLGNTEAFF
abundance: .; v_gene: TRBV7-2; j_gene: TRBJ2-1; d_gene: .; CDR3aa: CASSLYRIAIDEQFF
abundance: .; v_gene: TRBV19; j_gene: TRBJ2-7; d_gene: TRBD1; CDR3aa: CASSQPGQGTDEQYF
abundance: .; v_gene: TRBV5-4; j_gene: TRBJ2-1; d_gene: TRBD2; CDR3aa: CASSFTSGHPYNEQFF
abundance: .; v_gene: TRBV6-5; j_gene: TRBJ1-1; d_gene: .; CDR3aa: CASSYGRGDLHTEAFF
abundance: .; v_gene: TRBV7-2; j_gene: TRBJ1-1; d_gene: TRBD1; CDR3aa: CASSLRQGSSNTEAFF
abundance: .; v_gene: TRBV13; j_gene: TRBJ1-5; d_gene: .; CDR3aa: CASSLGGQPQHF
abundance: .; v_gene: TRBV20-1; j_gene: TRBJ2-5; d_gene: .; CDR3aa: CSASYPGAGETQYF
abundance: .; v_gene: TRBV3-1/TRBV3-2; j_gene: TRBJ2-1; d_gene: TRBD2; CDR3aa: CASRQFATSGSDEQFF
abundance: few; v_gene: TRBV6-2/TRBV6-3; j_gene: TRBJ1-5; d_gene: TRBD1; CDR3aa: CASSHTGGNQPQHF
abundance: few; v_gene: TRBV5-1; j_gene: TRBJ2-5; d_gene: .; CDR3aa: CASSLGQPGETQYF
abundance: .; v_gene: TRBV18; j_gene: TRBJ2-7; d_gene: .; CDR3aa: CASSPYQGLHEQYF
abundance: .; v_gene: TRBV2; j_gene: TRBJ2-3; d_gene: .; CDR3aa: CASSEGGKRYTDTQYF
abundance: .; v_gene: TRBV18; j_gene: TRBJ2-4; d_gene: TRBD2; CDR3aa: CASSRGPSGINIQYF
abundance: .; v_gene: TRBV30; j_gene: TRBJ2-3; d_gene: .; CDR3aa: CAWRSWGRTQYF
abundance: once; v_gene: TRBV7-3; j_gene: TRBJ2-2; d_gene: TRBD2; CDR3aa: CASSLSGTTGELFF
abundance: .; v_gene: TRBV5-6; j_gene: TRBJ1-2; d_gene: TRBD1; CDR3aa: CASSTGQGRGYGYTF
abundance: .; v_gene: TRBV19; j_gene: TRBJ1-1; d_gene: .; CDR3aa: CASSTRGAGTEAFF
abundance: .; v_gene: TRBV7-3; j_gene: TRBJ2-1; d_gene: TRBD1; CDR3aa: CASSPYRGHEQFF